The T cell receptor beta chain under discussion was sequenced for a study of cytomegalovirus exposure and HLA in healthy donors. The trim removed 5 bases at V and 2 bases at J, leaving 4 bases unmatched. Germline V lookup: CDR1 MNHNS, CDR2 SASEGT. The CDR3 contains 15 residues. This clone was picked up one time. A multiplex PCR was run with 60 Vbeta primers and 13 Jbeta primers. Here immunoSEQ multiplex PCR was the method, and the copy in TCRdb shows in-frame clones only, minus some. Of 100,000 or so clones in the sample, around 80% were seen once. The receptor comes from a male donor in good health and CMV-seropositive. The sequencing sample was made of PBMCs. The chain combines TRBV6-1 with TRBJ2-7; 12 bases are shared with TRBD2. CDR3 residues: CASSPSGGATYEQYF. CDR3 coding DNA: TGTGCCAGCAGTCCTAGCGGGGGGGCCACCTACGAGCAGTACTTC.